This T cell receptor beta chain was profiled in a study of T cell changes during pregnancy in multiple sclerosis (dated by TCRdb to between 2019 and 2020). At the level of the whole study: In women with multiple sclerosis, the researchers looked at how the T cell repertoire shifted as pregnancy progressed.

The library was prepared using the immunoSEQ multiplex PCR assay. This is the immuneACCESS table as TCRdb keeps it, with only in-frame sequences that have V and J called. A part of the clones is gone; compared with another copy, unresolved V genes explain less than half, and the rest is unexplained. Recorded for this sample are about 75,000 clones; approximately 95% of them occurred a single time. The top ten constitute approximately 0.15% of the sample. This clone was seen just once. Which antigen it targets is not known. The record has no base qualities; no much larger clone is one base away. Sequences MDHEN (CDR1) and SYDVKM (CDR2) are obtained from the germline V gene. At the junction V is shortened by 2 bases and J by 4 bases, with 8 bases in between. From the cysteine through the phenylalanine, the CDR3 covers 13 amino acids. Only the CDR3 DNA stays, 39 bases, in frame from base 1.

This sequence originates from a female donor with multiple sclerosis, enrolled in a pregnancy study. This sequence uses TRBV28 and TRBJ1-2; D gene: possibly TRBD1, on 5 matching bases. This specimen was CD4+ T cells from peripheral blood mononuclear cells, taken after pregnancy. The sequenced DNA: TGTGCCAGCAGTTTAGCGACAGCCTATGGCTACACCTTC. It translates to CASSLATAYGYTF.